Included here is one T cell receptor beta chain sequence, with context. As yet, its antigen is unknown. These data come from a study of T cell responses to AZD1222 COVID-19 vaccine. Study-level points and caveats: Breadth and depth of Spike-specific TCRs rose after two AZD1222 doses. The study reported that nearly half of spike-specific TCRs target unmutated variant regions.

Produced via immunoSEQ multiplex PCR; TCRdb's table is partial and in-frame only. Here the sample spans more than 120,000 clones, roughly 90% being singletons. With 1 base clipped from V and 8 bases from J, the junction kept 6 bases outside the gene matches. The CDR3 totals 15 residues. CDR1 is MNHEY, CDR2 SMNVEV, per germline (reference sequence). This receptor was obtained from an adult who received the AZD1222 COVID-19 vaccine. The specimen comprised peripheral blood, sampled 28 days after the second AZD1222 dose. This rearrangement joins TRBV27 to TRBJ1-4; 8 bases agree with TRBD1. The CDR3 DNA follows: TGTGCCAGCAGTTTATTACAGGGGGAAGGGGAAAAACTGTTTTTT. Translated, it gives CASSLLQGEGEKLFF.